The sequence of this T cell receptor beta chain was determined in a study of T cells in localized non-small cell lung cancer. Germline lookup yields CDR1 KGHSH and CDR2 LQKENI. Losses at the gene ends were 4 bases for V and 4 bases for J; bases not matched to a gene: 6. The CDR3 totals 14 residues. This clone appeared a single time. Clones were read by immunoSEQ multiplex PCR, and TCRdb kept only the in-frame ones, dropping some. The sample contains a few thousand clones, less than 50% of which appear only once. V usage is TRBV18 and J usage is TRBJ2-5; 7 bases are shared with TRBD1. The source of this sequence is a man aged 35 to 70 with stage I lung adenocarcinoma. The input for sequencing was lung tumor tissue, taken before any cancer treatment. This CDR3 is CASSHVDRAETQYF. For the CDR3, the DNA is TGTGCCAGCTCACACGTCGACAGGGCAGAGACCCAGTACTTC.